The clone carrying this TCR beta chain was detected many times. Amplified TCR beta CDR3 regions derived from RNA transcripts. When the TCR CDR3 underwent first-round RT-PCR, the HTBI primer set was used. MiXCR was run by TCRdb on the multiplex PCR reads, yielding one entry per CDR3 protein. In the table there are 500,000 to 750,000 distinct CDR3 sequences, 14% of which are singletons. This specimen comes from a study of T cells in Graves' hyperthyroidism and ophthalmopathy. V was trimmed by 2 bases and J by 3 bases, leaving 11 bases between them. Germline V CDR1 and CDR2: ENHRY, SYGVKD. The CDR3 extends over 14 amino acids.

The sequence was collected from a woman younger than 30 with Graves' ophthalmopathy. V and J are TRBV10-3 and TRBJ2-7; weak D call: TRBD1 (6 bases). Sequencing was done on a sample of blood. The CDR3 DNA is TGTGCCATCAGTGAGGGGACACGCCTCTACGAGCAGTACTTC. Its protein product is CAISEGTRLYEQYF.